Detailed here is one T cell receptor beta chain. One end of the junction varies from germline; a read error may be responsible. The sample belongs to a study of T cell changes during pregnancy in multiple sclerosis. Profiled with immunoSEQ multiplex PCR; TCRdb holds only in-frame clones, not every one. The data hold around 130,000 clones, with around 93% observed a single time. Germline V lookup: CDR1 SGHTA, CDR2 FQGNSA. The CDR3 is 13 residues long. The sequence derives from a female donor with multiple sclerosis, enrolled in a pregnancy study. Sequencing used peripheral blood, obtained before pregnancy. The J gene is TRBJ2-5, the V gene TRBV7-2, with D uncertain. With the DNA end fitting TRBJ2-7 better, the J assignment may be wrong. CDR3 loop: CASSFGASSEQYF. CDR3 sequence (DNA): TGTGCCAGCAGCTTCGGTGCGTCCTCCGAGCAGTACTTC.